These 15 T cell receptor beta chains were all obtained from the same sample, sequenced in a study of T-cell reconstitution after alpha-beta-depleted transplantation in children. As it was prepared, the TCRbeta library received unique molecular identifiers. Each CDR3 protein is one row after TCRdb ran MiXCR on the PCR reads. The sample holds a few hundred thousand distinct CDR3 sequences, approximately 30% seen once. Sample: PBMCs, taken before TCRalphabeta/CD19-depleted stem cell transplant. These receptors all stem from a boy under two years old with Wiskott-Aldrich syndrome, due to receive a stem cell transplant.

This clonotype was seen a few times. The chain couples TRBV12-3 or TRBV12-4 to TRBJ1-4; D remains unclear. Trimming stripped 7 bases from V and 13 bases from J, with 16 bases between. The CDR3 totals 12 residues. DNA of the CDR3: TGTGCCAGCAAGTCACGGTCGCCCGGACTGTTTTTT. Translated, it gives CASKSRSPGLFF.

The V gene is TRBV5-1, the J gene TRBJ2-1; 8 bases fit TRBD2. Germline V CDR1 and CDR2: SGHRS, YFSETQ. V shed 0 bases and J 3 bases; nucleotides not matched to a gene: 5. The CDR3 loop spans 16 amino acids. This CDR3 is CASSLGGLVNYNEQFF. The CDR3 bases are TGCGCCAGCAGCTTGGGGGGACTAGTCAACTACAATGAGCAGTTCTTC.

J is TRBJ2-2 and V is TRBV7-2; D unclear. Between the trimmed V and J ends, which lost 5 bases and 4 bases, there was a span of 14 bases. Germline CDR1 reads SGHTA; CDR2 reads FQGNSA. There are 15 residues in the CDR3. The CDR3 loop is CASSRLGRTTGELFF. The CDR3 coding sequence is TGTGCCAGCAGCCGTCTCGGACGGACCACCGGGGAGCTGTTTTTT.

The chain employs TRBV5-6 and TRBJ2-5, with D unclear. The CDR3 runs 15 residues. Germline values: CDR1 SGHDT, CDR2 YYEEEE. V lost 2 bases to trimming and J lost 1 base, with 12 bases between them. CDR3 sequence: CASSFMAVGQETQYF. The DNA of the CDR3 is TGTGCCAGCAGCTTTATGGCTGTCGGCCAAGAGACCCAGTACTTC.

A few counts support this clonotype. J is TRBJ2-7 and V is TRBV12-3 or TRBV12-4, with D maybe TRBD2 (6 bases). V was shortened by 6 bases and J by 4 bases, with 13 bases between the two germline ends. This CDR3 region has 13 residues. This CDR3 is CASRLGSGYEQYF. CDR3 bases: TGTGCCAGCAGACTCGGGAGTGGGTACGAGCAGTACTTC.

The chain recombines TRBV29-1 with TRBJ2-1; 7 bases are shared with TRBD2. Per germline, CDR1 SQVTM and CDR2 ANQGSEA. J was trimmed by 5 bases and V by 4 bases; bases with no gene match: 5. This CDR3 has 13 residues. CDR3 nucleotide sequence: TGCAGCGTTGGAGCGGGGTTAAACAATGAGCAGTTCTTC. Its protein product is CSVGAGLNNEQFF.

The chain combines TRBV5-1 with TRBJ2-4, with 7 positions matching TRBD1. The V gene's germline CDR1 is SGHRS and CDR2 YFSETQ. J gave up 3 bases and V 4 bases, and 4 bases lay outside the gene matches. The CDR3 extends over 14 amino acids. The CDR3 sequence: CASSTGQLKNIQYF. CDR3 nucleotides: TGCGCCAGCAGCACGGGACAGCTCAAAAACATTCAGTACTTC.

The rearrangement uses TRBV20-1 and TRBJ2-3; maybe TRBD2 (6 bases). V shed 0 bases and J shed 1 base, with 11 bases lying between them. Germline V CDR1 and CDR2: DFQATT, SNEGSKA (reference sequence). The CDR3 loop spans 15 amino acids. CDR3 sequence reads: CSARDRRGRTDTQYF. DNA for the CDR3: TGCAGTGCTAGAGATCGGCGGGGACGCACAGATACGCAGTATTTT.

The genes are TRBV7-6 and TRBJ1-1; D gene ambiguous. This CDR3 has 14 residues. V dropped 4 bases and J dropped 0 bases, with 9 bases sitting between them. CDR1 SGHVS and CDR2 FNYEAQ come from the germline V gene. CDR3 nucleotide sequence: TGTGCCAGCAGCTCGAATACAGTGAACACTGAAGCTTTCTTT. This encodes CASSSNTVNTEAFF.

This clonotype has a handful of counts. J is TRBJ2-2 and V is TRBV5-1; TRBD2 matches at 11 bases. The CDR3 runs to 15 residues. In germline, CDR1 is SGHRS, CDR2 YFSETQ. Losses at the gene ends were 5 bases for V and 4 bases for J; bases not matched to a gene: 4. CDR3 loop: CASRLAGGITGELFF. The CDR3 DNA is TGCGCCAGCAGGCTAGCGGGAGGAATCACCGGGGAGCTGTTTTTT.

CDR3 loop: CASSEQGSSYEQYF. The CDR3 DNA sequence: TGTGCCAGCAGTGAACAGGGATCATCCTACGAGCAGTACTTC. The V gene is TRBV6-1, the J gene TRBJ2-7; D might be TRBD1 (5 bases). Trimming shortened V by 2 bases and J by 1 base, and 9 bases separated the two germline ends. The CDR3 covers 14 residues. Germline V lookup: CDR1 MNHNS, CDR2 SASEGT.

This clonotype was seen a few times. The DNA for the CDR3 is TGTGCCAGCAGTTTAGTCGGGACAGGGGACTCACCCCTCCACTTT. It translates to CASSLVGTGDSPLHF. This sequence joins TRBV12-3 or TRBV12-4 and TRBJ1-6; TRBD1 agrees at 10 bases. The CDR3 sequence is 15 residues long. The junction had 4 bases not matched to a gene; V was cut back by 1 base and J by 10 bases.

The chain joins TRBV28 to TRBJ2-7; 9 nucleotides align to TRBD1. Trimming removed 6 bases from V and 2 bases from J; junction bases left unmatched: 11. Per germline, CDR1 MDHEN and CDR2 SYDVKM. The CDR3 covers 16 residues. As DNA, the CDR3 is TGTGCCAGCAGCCCCGCCGGGACAGGGAATACCTACGAGCAGTACTTC. Amino acids: CASSPAGTGNTYEQYF.

This clonotype was picked up a small number of times. This chain links TRBV5-1 with TRBJ2-2; D gene ambiguous. V was clipped by 0 bases and J by 4 bases, with 10 bases between them. The CDR3 consists of 15 residues. Germline V gene lookup returns CDR1 SGHRS and CDR2 YFSETQ. The CDR3 DNA follows: TGCGCCAGCAGCTTGGCCTTAGAAAGCACCGGGGAGCTGTTTTTT. It translates to CASSLALESTGELFF.

This clonotype was counted ten times or more. A junction end diverges from the germline sequence, so it may reflect a read error. The chain is built from TRBV5-1 and TRBJ2-7; TRBD2 agrees at 11 bases. The CDR3 runs to 14 residues. Germline V gene data show CDR1 as SGHRS and CDR2 as YFSETQ. The CDR3 sequence: CASSPGTSGYEQYF. DNA for the CDR3: TGTGCCAGCAGTCCGGGGACTAGCGGCTACGAGCAGTACTTC.